The rows below give T cell receptor beta chains drawn from one sample of a study of blood T cell repertoires in COVID-19. The table came from immunoSEQ multiplex PCR; TCRdb's copy has only in-frame clones and leaves some out. The sample carries approximately 260,000 clones, over 75% recorded once. Sequencing was performed on peripheral blood. The receptors derive from a woman aged 70-85 years with COVID-19, enrolled during active disease. The CDR3 runs from the conserved cysteine through the conserved F or W. Fields, in order: V gene, J gene, D gene, clone size, CDR3 length, CDR3 DNA, CDR3 protein. D genes are given only for firm matches. Some rows have no size entry. The others give once, few or many, or a class for an expanded clone.

V gene: TRBV6-1
J gene: TRBJ1-5
D gene: .
clone size: .
CDR3 length: 15
CDR3 DNA: TGTGCCAGCAGTGAATCTGGGACTAGAAATCAGCCCCAGCATTTT
CDR3 protein: CASSESGTRNQPQHF

V gene: TRBV19
J gene: TRBJ2-6
D gene: TRBD1
clone size: .
CDR3 length: 16
CDR3 DNA: TGTGCCAGTAGTAGCAGGGGGCGCGCTGGGGCCAACGTCCTGACTTTC
CDR3 protein: CASSSRGRAGANVLTF

V gene: TRBV29-1
J gene: TRBJ1-4
D gene: .
clone size: once
CDR3 length: 13
CDR3 DNA: TGCAGCGTTGGCCACGGAACTAATGAAAAACTGTTTTTT
CDR3 protein: CSVGHGTNEKLFF

V gene: TRBV27
J gene: TRBJ2-7
D gene: TRBD2
clone size: .
CDR3 length: 19
CDR3 DNA: TGTGCCAGGGCGACCGGCGGACTAGCGGGAGGGGCGAGCTCCTACGAGCAGTACTTC
CDR3 protein: CARATGGLAGGASSYEQYF

V gene: TRBV18
J gene: TRBJ1-2
D gene: .
clone size: .
CDR3 length: 15
CDR3 DNA: TGTGCCAGCTCACCACGGGAGGGGTTCAACTATGGCTACACCTTC
CDR3 protein: CASSPREGFNYGYTF

V gene: TRBV19
J gene: TRBJ1-5
D gene: TRBD1
clone size: .
CDR3 length: 16
CDR3 DNA: TGTGCCAGTAGTATGCTAGAACAGGGGAGAGATCAGCCCCAGCATTTT
CDR3 protein: CASSMLEQGRDQPQHF

V gene: TRBV12-3/TRBV12-4
J gene: TRBJ2-7
D gene: TRBD2
clone size: .
CDR3 length: 13
CDR3 DNA: TGTGCCAGCAAACTAGCGGACTCCTACGAGCAGTACTTC
CDR3 protein: CASKLADSYEQYF

V gene: TRBV7-3
J gene: TRBJ2-5
D gene: TRBD1
clone size: once
CDR3 length: 15
CDR3 DNA: TGTGCCAGCAGCTTAAACGGACAGGGGCCGGAGACCCAGTACTTC
CDR3 protein: CASSLNGQGPETQYF

V gene: TRBV19
J gene: TRBJ1-1
D gene: .
clone size: .
CDR3 length: 12
CDR3 DNA: TGTGCCAGTAGGGAGCAGAACACTGAAGCTTTCTTT
CDR3 protein: CASREQNTEAFF

V gene: TRBV7-9
J gene: TRBJ2-3
D gene: TRBD2
clone size: .
CDR3 length: 19
CDR3 DNA: TGTGCCAGCACCACACTAGCGGGACAGACCCTAACTAGCACAGATACGCAGTATTTT
CDR3 protein: CASTTLAGQTLTSTDTQYF

V gene: TRBV5-1
J gene: TRBJ2-2
D gene: .
clone size: .
CDR3 length: 14
CDR3 DNA: TGCGCCAGCAGCTTGGTAGAGAGCACCGGGGAGCTGTTTTTT
CDR3 protein: CASSLVESTGELFF

V gene: TRBV28
J gene: TRBJ2-1
D gene: .
clone size: .
CDR3 length: 18
CDR3 DNA: TGTGCCAGCAGTTTACTAGTAGTGGTCTCGGCAGCCTACAATGAGCAGTTCTTC
CDR3 protein: CASSLLVVVSAAYNEQFF

V gene: TRBV9
J gene: TRBJ2-1
D gene: TRBD1
clone size: .
CDR3 length: 15
CDR3 DNA: TGTGCCAGCAGCCTAACCGGGACAGGGGGCAATGAGCAGTTCTTC
CDR3 protein: CASSLTGTGGNEQFF

V gene: TRBV6-4
J gene: TRBJ2-7
D gene: .
clone size: .
CDR3 length: 13
CDR3 DNA: TGTGCCAGCAGTGTCGGGAACGGGTACGAGCAGTACTTC
CDR3 protein: CASSVGNGYEQYF

V gene: TRBV30
J gene: TRBJ1-6
D gene: TRBD1
clone size: .
CDR3 length: 15
CDR3 DNA: TGTGCCTGGCAGGACAGGCGAGGGCGGGATTCACCCCTCCACTTT
CDR3 protein: CAWQDRRGRDSPLHF